Listed here are 8 T cell receptor beta chains from one sample, sequenced in a study of blood T cell repertoires in COVID-19. Produced via immunoSEQ multiplex PCR; TCRdb's table is partial and in-frame only. The table shows around 260,000 clones, with 70% to 90% occurring only once. The specimen sequenced was peripheral blood. The source is a young woman with active or convalescent COVID-19.

This clone was detected a few times. The V gene is TRBV19, the J gene TRBJ2-7, with 11 bases that match TRBD2. Losses at the gene ends were 9 bases for V and 2 bases for J; bases not matched to a gene: 9. CDR1 and CDR2 (germline): LNHDA, SQIVND (reference sequence). The CDR3 sequence is 15 residues long. DNA for the CDR3: TGTGCCAGCCACGCTAGCGGGGGGCCCCCCTACGAGCAGTACTTC. It codes for CASHASGGPPYEQYF. The full variable domain, completed using reference TRBV19 and TRBJ2-7, is DGGITQSPKYLFRKEGQNVTLSCEQNLNHDAMYWYRQDPGQGLRLIYYSQIVNDFQKGDIAEGYSVSREKKESFPLTVTSAQKNPTAFYLCASHASGGPPYEQYFGPGTRLTVT.

This clone was detected only a few times. The chain employs TRBV2 and TRBJ1-1; 9 bases are shared with TRBD1. V trimming: 9 bases; J trimming: 4 bases; junction bases outside the gene matches: 6. The length of the CDR3 is 13 residues. Looked up from germline, CDR1 is SNHLY and CDR2 is FYNNEI. CDR3 region: CASFLTGGTEAFF. CDR3 DNA sequence: TGTGCCAGTTTTTTGACAGGGGGCACTGAAGCTTTCTTT.

The V and J genes are TRBV2 and TRBJ2-1, with TRBD2 matching 15 bases. Germline V gene data show CDR1 as SNHLY and CDR2 as FYNNEI. The CDR3 is 18 amino acids. V lost 7 bases to trimming and J lost 8 bases; unmatched junction nucleotides: 15. The CDR3 coding sequence is TGTGCCAGCACCAACGAAGGAGGGAGGACTAGCGGGGGGGATGAGCAGTTCTTC. Translated: CASTNEGGRTSGGDEQFF.

This chain joins TRBV6-5 and TRBJ1-2, with D possibly being TRBD1 (6 bases). V was trimmed by 10 bases and J by 4 bases, leaving 13 bases between them. Germline assignment: CDR1 MNHEY and CDR2 SVGAGI. CDR3 size: 12 residues. CDR3 residues: CATQGGRYGYTF. CDR3 in DNA: TGTGCCACCCAAGGGGGACGCTATGGCTACACCTTC.

This clone occurred once. This sequence joins TRBV30 and TRBJ2-5; the match to TRBD2 covers 8 bases. Trimming at V came to 5 bases and at J to 7 bases, leaving 12 bases not matched to a gene. The germline gives CDR1 GTSNPN, CDR2 SVGIG (reference sequence). The CDR3 contains 14 residues. The CDR3 protein is CAWVPRGGKATQYF. The CDR3 DNA reads TGTGCCTGGGTCCCCCGCGGGGGGAAGGCGACCCAGTACTTC.

The chain recombines TRBV3-1 (or the pseudogene TRBV3-2) with TRBJ1-2; maybe TRBD1 (6 bases). Germline values: CDR1 LGHDT, CDR2 YNNKEL (reference sequence). The CDR3 contains 12 residues. V gave up 1 base and J gave up 6 bases, with 6 bases separating them. As DNA, the CDR3 is TGTGCCAGCAGCCAAGCAGGGGATGGCTACACCTTC. Translation: CASSQAGDGYTF.

This clone appeared a single time. The rearrangement uses TRBV19 and TRBJ2-2; 8 bases map to TRBD2. CDR3 length: 16 amino acids. V was clipped by 2 bases and J by 0 bases; unmatched bases: 2. The germline V gene has CDR1 LNHDA and CDR2 SQIVND (reference sequence). CDR3 sequence: CASSIWRGANTGELFF. The CDR3 bases are TGTGCCAGTAGTATATGGCGGGGGGCGAACACCGGGGAGCTGTTTTTT.

The CDR3 here is CASSPHGEGEGYTF. The CDR3 DNA is TGTGCCAGCAGCCCACACGGGGAGGGTGAGGGCTACACCTTC. V and J are TRBV7-2 and TRBJ1-2; no clear D. The germline CDR1 and CDR2 sequences are SGHTA and FQGNSA. This CDR3 is built from 14 residues. The V end lost 5 bases, the J end lost 8 bases, and 18 bases lay between the germline ends.